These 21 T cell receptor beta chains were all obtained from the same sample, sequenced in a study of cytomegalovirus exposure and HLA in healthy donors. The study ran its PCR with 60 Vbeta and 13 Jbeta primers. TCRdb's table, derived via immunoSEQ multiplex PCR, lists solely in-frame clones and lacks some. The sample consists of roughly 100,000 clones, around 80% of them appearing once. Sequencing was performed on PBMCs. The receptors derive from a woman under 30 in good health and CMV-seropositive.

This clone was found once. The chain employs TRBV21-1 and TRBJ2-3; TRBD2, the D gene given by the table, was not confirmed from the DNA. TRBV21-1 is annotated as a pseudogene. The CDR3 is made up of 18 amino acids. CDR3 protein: CASSIQIGTLPGPDTQYF. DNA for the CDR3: TGTGCCAGCAGCATACAAATCGGGACTCTACCGGGCCCAGATACGCAGTATTTT.

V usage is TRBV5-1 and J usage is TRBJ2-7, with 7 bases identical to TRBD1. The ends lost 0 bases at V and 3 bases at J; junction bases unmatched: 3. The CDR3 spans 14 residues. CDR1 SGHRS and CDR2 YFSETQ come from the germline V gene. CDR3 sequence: CASSLGDSFYEQYF. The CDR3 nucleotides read TGCGCCAGCAGCTTGGGGGACAGTTTCTACGAGCAGTACTTC.

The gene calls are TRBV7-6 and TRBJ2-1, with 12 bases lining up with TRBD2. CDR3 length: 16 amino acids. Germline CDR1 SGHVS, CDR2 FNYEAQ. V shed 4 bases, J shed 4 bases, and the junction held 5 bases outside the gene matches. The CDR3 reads CASSSGLAGKYNEQFF. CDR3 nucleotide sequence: TGTGCCAGCAGCTCCGGACTAGCGGGAAAATACAATGAGCAGTTCTTC.

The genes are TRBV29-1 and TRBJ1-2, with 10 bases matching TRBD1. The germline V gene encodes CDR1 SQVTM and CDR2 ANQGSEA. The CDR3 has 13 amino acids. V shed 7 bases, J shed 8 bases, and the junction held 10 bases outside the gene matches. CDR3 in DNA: TGCAGCGCCACGGGACAGGGGACCTTGGGCTACACCTTC. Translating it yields CSATGQGTLGYTF.

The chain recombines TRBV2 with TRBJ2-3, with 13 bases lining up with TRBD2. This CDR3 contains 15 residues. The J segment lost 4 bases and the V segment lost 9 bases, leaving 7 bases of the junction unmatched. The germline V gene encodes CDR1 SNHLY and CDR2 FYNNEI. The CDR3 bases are TGTGCCAGTACATCTACTAGCGGGGGGGCAGATACGCAGTATTTT. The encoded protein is CASTSTSGGADTQYF.

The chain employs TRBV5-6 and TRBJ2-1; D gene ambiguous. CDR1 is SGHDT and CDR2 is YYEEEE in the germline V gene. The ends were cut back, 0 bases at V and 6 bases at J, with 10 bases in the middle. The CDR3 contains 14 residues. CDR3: CASSLGQVRNEQFF. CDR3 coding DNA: TGTGCCAGCAGCTTGGGTCAGGTGCGCAATGAGCAGTTCTTC.

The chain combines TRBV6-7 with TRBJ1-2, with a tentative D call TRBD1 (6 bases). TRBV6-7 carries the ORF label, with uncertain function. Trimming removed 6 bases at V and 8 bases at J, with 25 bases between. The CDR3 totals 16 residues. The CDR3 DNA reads TGTGCCAGCAGAGGACCTACAGGGTCCTGTTCGATGGGCTACACCTTC. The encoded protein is CASRGPTGSCSMGYTF.

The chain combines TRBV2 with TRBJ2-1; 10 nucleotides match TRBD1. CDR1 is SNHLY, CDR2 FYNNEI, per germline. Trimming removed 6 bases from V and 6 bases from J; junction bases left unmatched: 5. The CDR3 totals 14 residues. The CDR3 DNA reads TGTGCCAGCAGGACAGGGGGCGGTCGCAATGAGCAGTTCTTC. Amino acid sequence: CASRTGGGRNEQFF. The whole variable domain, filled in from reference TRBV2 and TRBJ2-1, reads EPEVTQTPSHQVTQMGQEVILRCVPISNHLYFYWYRQILGQKVEFLVSFYNNEISEKSEIFDDQFSVERPDGSNFTLKIRSTKLEDSAMYFCASRTGGGRNEQFFGPGTRLTVL.

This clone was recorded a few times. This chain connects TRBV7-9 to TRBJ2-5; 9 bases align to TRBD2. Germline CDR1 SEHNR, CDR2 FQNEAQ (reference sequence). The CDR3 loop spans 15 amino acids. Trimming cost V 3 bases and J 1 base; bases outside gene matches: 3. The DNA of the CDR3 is TGTGCCAGCAGCTTCACAGCGGGGGGCCAAGAGACCCAGTACTTC. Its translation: CASSFTAGGQETQYF.

CDR3 loop: CASSPGGETYEQYF. The CDR3 nucleotides are TGTGCCAGCAGCCCTGGGGGGGAGACCTACGAGCAGTACTTC. V and J are TRBV5-4 and TRBJ2-7; 7 bases fit TRBD2. The trim removed 4 bases at V and 2 bases at J, leaving 6 bases unmatched. CDR1 is SGHNT and CDR2 is YYREEE in the germline V gene (reference sequence). The CDR3 runs to 14 residues.

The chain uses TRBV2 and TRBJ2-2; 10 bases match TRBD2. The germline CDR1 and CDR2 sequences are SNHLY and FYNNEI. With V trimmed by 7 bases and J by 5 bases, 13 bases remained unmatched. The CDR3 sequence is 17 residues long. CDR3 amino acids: CASILSGGAYRTGELFF. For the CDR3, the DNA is TGTGCCAGCATACTAAGCGGGGGGGCTTATCGGACCGGGGAGCTGTTTTTT. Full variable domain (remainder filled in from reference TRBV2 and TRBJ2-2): EPEVTQTPSHQVTQMGQEVILRCVPISNHLYFYWYRQILGQKVEFLVSFYNNEISEKSEIFDDQFSVERPDGSNFTLKIRSTKLEDSAMYFCASILSGGAYRTGELFFGEGSRLTVL.

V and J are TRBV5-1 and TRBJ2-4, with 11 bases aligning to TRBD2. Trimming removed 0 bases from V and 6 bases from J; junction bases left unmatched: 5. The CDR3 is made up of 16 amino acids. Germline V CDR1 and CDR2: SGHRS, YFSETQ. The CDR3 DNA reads TGCGCCAGCAGCTTGGCTGGTGGGACTAGCGGAAACATTCAGTACTTC. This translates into CASSLAGGTSGNIQYF. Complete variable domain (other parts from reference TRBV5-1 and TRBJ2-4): KAGVTQTPRYLIKTRGQQVTLSCSPISGHRSVSWYQQTPGQGLQFLFEYFSETQRNKGNFPGRFSGRQFSNSRSEMNVSTLELGDSALYLCASSLAGGTSGNIQYFGAGTRLSVL.

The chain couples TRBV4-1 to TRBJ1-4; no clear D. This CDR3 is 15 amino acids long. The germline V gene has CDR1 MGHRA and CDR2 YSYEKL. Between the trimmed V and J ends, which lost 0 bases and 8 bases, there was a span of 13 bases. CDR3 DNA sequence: TGCGCCAGCAGCCAAGACTTCCGACACGAGGAAAAACTGTTTTTT. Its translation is CASSQDFRHEEKLFF.

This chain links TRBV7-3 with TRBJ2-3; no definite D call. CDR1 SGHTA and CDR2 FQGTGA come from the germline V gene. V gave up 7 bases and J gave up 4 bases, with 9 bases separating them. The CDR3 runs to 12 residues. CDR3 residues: CASNPRADTQYF. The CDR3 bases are TGTGCCAGCAACCCCCGGGCAGATACGCAGTATTTT. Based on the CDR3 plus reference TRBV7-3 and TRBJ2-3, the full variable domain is GAGVSQTPSNKVTEKGKYVELRCDPISGHTALYWYRQSLGQGPEFLIYFQGTGAADDSGLPNDRFFAVRPEGSVSTLKIQRTERGDSAVYLCASNPRADTQYFGPGTRLTVL.

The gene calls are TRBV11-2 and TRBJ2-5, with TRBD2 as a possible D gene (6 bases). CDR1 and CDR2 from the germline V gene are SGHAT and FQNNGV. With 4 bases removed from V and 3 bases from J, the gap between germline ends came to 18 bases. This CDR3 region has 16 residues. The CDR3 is CASSSYPLEGKETQYF. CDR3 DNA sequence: TGTGCCAGCAGCTCCTATCCGTTGGAGGGAAAAGAGACCCAGTACTTC.

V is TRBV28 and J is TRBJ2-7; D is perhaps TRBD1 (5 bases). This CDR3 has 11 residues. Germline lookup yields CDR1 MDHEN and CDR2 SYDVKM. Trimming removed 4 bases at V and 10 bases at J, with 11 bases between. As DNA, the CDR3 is TGTGCCAGCAGTTACCAGGGAAGTCAGTACTTC. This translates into CASSYQGSQYF. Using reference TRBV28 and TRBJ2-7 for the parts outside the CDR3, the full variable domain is DVKVTQSSRYLVKRTGEKVFLECVQDMDHENMFWYRQDPGLGLRLIYFSYDVKMKEKGDIPEGYSVSREKKERFSLILESASTNQTSMYLCASSYQGSQYFGPGTRLTVT.

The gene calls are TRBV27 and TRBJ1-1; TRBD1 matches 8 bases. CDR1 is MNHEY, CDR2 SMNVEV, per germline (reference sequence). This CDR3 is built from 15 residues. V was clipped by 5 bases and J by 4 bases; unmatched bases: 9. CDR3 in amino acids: CASSGTGRGGTEAFF. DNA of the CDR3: TGTGCCAGCAGTGGGACAGGCCGAGGTGGCACTGAAGCTTTCTTT.

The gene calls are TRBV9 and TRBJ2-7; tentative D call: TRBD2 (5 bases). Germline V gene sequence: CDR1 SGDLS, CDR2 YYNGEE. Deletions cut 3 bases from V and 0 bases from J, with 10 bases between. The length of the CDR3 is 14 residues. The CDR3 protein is CASSASPDSYEQYF. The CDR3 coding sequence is TGTGCCAGCAGCGCTAGCCCCGACTCCTACGAGCAGTACTTC.

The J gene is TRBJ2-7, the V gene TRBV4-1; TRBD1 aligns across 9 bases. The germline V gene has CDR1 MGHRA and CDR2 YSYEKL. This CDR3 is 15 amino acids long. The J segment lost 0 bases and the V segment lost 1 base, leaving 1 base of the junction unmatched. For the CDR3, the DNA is TGCGCCAGCAGCCAAGCACAGGGGGCCTCCTACGAGCAGTACTTC. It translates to CASSQAQGASYEQYF.

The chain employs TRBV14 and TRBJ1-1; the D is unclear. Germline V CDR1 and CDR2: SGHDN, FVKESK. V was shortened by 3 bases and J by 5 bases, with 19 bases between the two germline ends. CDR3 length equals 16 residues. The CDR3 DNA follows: TGTGCCAGCAGCCACCTCGTGGGAGTACCTGGGACTGAAGCTTTCTTT. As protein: CASSHLVGVPGTEAFF.

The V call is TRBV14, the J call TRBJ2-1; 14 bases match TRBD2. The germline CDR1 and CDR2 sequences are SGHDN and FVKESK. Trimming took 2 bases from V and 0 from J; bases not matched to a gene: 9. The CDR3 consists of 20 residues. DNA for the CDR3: TGTGCCAGCAGCCAAAAATTGGGACTAGCGGGGGACAGCTCCTACAATGAGCAGTTCTTC. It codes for CASSQKLGLAGDSSYNEQFF.